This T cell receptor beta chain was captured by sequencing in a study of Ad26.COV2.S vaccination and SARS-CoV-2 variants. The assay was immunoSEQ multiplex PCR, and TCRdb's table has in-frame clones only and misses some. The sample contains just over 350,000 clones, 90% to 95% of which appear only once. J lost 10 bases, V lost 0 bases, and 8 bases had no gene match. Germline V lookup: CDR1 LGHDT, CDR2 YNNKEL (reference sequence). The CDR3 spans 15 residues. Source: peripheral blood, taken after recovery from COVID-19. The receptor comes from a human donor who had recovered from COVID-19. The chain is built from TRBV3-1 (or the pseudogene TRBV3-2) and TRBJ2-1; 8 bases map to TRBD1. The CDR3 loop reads CASSQDSTGAGEQFF. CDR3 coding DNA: TGTGCCAGCAGCCAAGATTCGACAGGGGCTGGGGAGCAGTTCTTC.